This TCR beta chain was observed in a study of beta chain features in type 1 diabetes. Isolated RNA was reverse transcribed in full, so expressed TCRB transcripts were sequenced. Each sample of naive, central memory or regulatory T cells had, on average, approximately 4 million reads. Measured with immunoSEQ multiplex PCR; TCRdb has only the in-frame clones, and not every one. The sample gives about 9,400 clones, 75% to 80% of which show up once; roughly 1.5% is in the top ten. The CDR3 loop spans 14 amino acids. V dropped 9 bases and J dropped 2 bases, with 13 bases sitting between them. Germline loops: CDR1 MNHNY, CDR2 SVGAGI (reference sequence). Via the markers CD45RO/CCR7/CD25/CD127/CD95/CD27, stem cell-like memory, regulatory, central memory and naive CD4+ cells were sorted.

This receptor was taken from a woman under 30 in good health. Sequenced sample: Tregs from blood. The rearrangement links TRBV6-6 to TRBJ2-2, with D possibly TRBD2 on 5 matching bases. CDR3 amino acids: CASYGGSNTGELFF. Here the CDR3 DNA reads TGTGCCAGTTACGGAGGATCTAACACCGGGGAGCTGTTTTTT.